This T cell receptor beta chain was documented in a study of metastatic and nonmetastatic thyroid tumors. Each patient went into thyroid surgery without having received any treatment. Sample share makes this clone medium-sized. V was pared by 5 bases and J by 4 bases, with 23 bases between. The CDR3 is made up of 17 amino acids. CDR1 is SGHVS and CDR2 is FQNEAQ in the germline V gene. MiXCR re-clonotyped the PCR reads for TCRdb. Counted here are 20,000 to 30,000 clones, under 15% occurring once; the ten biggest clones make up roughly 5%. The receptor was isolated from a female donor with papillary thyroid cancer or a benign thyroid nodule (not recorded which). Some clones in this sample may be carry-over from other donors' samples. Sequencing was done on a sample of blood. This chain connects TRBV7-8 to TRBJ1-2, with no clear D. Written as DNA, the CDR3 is TGTGCCAGCAGCCCCACCGAGGCTGGGAGGTTCAGCTATGGCTACACCTTC. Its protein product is CASSPTEAGRFSYGYTF.